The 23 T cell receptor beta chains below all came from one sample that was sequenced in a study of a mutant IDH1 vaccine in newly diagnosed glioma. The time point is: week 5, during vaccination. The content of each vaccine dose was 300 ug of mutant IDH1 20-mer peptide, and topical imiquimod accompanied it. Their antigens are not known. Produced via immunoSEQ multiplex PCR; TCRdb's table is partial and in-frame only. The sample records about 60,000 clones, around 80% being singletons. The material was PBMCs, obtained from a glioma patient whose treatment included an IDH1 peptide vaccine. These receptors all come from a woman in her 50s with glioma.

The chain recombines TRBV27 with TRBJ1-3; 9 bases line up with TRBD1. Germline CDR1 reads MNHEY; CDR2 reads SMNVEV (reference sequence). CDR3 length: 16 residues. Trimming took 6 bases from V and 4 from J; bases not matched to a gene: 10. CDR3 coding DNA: TGTGCCAGCAGCCCTAAACAGGGGGCAAAAGGAAACACCATATATTTT. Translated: CASSPKQGAKGNTIYF.

The chain's CDR3 is CASSITTDNQPQHF. CDR3 nucleotides: TGTGCCAGTAGTATTACGACAGACAATCAGCCCCAGCATTTT. This chain connects TRBV19 to TRBJ1-5; possibly TRBD1 for D (5 bases). The CDR3 extends over 14 amino acids. Germline V gene sequence: CDR1 LNHDA, CDR2 SQIVND (reference sequence). The ends were cut back, 3 bases at V and 3 bases at J, with 9 bases in the middle.

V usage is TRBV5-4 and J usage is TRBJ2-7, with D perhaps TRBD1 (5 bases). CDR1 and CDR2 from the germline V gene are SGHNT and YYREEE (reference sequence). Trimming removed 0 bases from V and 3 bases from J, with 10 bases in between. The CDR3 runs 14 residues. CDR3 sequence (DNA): TGTGCCAGCAGCTTGGTGGGCCAGGGCTACGAGCAGTACTTC. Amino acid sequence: CASSLVGQGYEQYF.

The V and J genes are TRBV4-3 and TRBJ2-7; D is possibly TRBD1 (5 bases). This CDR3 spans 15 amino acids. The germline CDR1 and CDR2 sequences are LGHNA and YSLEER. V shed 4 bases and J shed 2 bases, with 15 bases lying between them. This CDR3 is CASSPRTTATYEQYF. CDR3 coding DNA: TGCGCCAGCAGCCCTCGGACGACAGCTACCTACGAGCAGTACTTC.

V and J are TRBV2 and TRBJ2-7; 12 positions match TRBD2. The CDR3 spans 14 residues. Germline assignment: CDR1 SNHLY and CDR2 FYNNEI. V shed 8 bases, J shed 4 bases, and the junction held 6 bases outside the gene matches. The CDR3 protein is CASSTSGGLYEQYF. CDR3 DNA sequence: TGTGCCAGCTCGACTAGCGGGGGCTTATACGAGCAGTACTTC. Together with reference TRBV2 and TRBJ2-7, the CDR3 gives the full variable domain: EPEVTQTPSHQVTQMGQEVILRCVPISNHLYFYWYRQILGQKVEFLVSFYNNEISEKSEIFDDQFSVERPDGSNFTLKIRSTKLEDSAMYFCASSTSGGLYEQYFGPGTRLTVT.

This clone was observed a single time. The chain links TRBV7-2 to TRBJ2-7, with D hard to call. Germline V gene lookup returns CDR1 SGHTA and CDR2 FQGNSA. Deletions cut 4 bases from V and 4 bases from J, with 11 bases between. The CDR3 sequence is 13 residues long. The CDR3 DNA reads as TGTGCCAGCAGCTCTGAGCCGGTATACGAGCAGTACTTC. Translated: CASSSEPVYEQYF.

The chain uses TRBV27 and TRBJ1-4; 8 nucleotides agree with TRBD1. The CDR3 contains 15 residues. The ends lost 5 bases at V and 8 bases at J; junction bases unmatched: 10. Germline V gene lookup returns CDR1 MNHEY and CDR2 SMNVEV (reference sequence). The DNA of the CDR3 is TGTGCCAGCAGTCCAACGACAGGGGTAGGCGAAAAACTGTTTTTT. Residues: CASSPTTGVGEKLFF.

The CDR3 coding sequence is TGTGCCAGCAGTTACCAGCGGTACACCGGGGAGCTGTTTTTT. Translation: CASSYQRYTGELFF. V and J are TRBV6-6 and TRBJ2-2; D is possibly TRBD2 (5 bases). Germline loops: CDR1 MNHNY, CDR2 SVGAGI (reference sequence). This CDR3 is 14 amino acids long. The V end lost 2 bases, the J end lost 3 bases, and 7 bases lay between the germline ends.

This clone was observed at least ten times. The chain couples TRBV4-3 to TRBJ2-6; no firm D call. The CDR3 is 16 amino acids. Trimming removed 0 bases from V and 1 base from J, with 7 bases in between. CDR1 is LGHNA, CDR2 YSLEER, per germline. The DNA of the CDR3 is TGCGCCAGCAGCCAAGATGCGGATTCTGGGGCCAACGTCCTGACTTTC. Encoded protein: CASSQDADSGANVLTF.

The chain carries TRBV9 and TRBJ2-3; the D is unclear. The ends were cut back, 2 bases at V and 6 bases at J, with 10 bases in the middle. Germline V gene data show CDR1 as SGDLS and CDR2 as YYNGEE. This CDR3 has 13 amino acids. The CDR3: CASSVGSEDTQYF. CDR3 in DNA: TGTGCCAGCAGCGTTGGGTCGGAGGATACGCAGTATTTT.

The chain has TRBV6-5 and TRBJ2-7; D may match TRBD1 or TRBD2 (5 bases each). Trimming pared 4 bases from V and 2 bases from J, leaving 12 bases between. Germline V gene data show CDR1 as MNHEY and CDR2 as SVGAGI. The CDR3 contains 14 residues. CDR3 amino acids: CASSSSGTTYEQYF. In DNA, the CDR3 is TGTGCCAGCAGTTCCTCCGGGACGACCTACGAGCAGTACTTC.

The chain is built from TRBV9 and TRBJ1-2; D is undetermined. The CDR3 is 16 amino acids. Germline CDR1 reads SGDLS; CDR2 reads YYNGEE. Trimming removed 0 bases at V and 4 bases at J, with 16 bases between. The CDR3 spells CASSVGSPLHTYGYTF. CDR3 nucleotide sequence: TGTGCCAGCAGCGTAGGGTCCCCACTCCATACCTATGGCTACACCTTC. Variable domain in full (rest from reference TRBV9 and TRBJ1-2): DSGVTQTPKHLITATGQRVTLRCSPRSGDLSVYWYQQSLDQGLQFLIQYYNGEERAKGNILERFSAQQFPDLHSELNLSSLELGDSALYFCASSVGSPLHTYGYTFGSGTRLTVV.

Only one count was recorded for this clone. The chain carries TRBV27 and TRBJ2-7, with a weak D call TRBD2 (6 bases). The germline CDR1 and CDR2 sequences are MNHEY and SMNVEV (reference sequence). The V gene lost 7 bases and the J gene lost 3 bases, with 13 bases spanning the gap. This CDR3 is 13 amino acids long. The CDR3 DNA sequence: TGTGCCAGCAACAAGCCCGGGAGCTACGAGCAGTACTTC. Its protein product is CASNKPGSYEQYF.

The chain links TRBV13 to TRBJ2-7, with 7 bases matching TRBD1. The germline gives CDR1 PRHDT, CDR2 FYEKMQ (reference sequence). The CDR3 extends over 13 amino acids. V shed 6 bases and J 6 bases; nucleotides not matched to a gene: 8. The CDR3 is CASSRVGQAEQYF. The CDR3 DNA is TGTGCCAGCAGTAGAGTCGGACAGGCCGAGCAGTACTTC.

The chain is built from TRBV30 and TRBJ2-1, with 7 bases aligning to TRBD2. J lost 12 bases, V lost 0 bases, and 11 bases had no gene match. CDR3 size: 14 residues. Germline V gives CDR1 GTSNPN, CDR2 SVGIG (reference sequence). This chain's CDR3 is CAWSVASGALPQFF. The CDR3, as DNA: TGTGCCTGGAGTGTAGCTAGCGGCGCCTTGCCGCAGTTCTTC. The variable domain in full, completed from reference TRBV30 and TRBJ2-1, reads SQTIHQWPATLVQPVGSPLSLECTVEGTSNPNLYWYRQAAGRGLQLLFYSVGIGQISSEVPQNLSASRPQDRQFILSSKKLLLSDSGFYLCAWSVASGALPQFFGPGTRLTVL.

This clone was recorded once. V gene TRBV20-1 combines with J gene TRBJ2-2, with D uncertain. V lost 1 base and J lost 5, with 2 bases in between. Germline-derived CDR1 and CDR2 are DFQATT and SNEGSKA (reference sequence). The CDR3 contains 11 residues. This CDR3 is CSARGTGELFF. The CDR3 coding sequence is TGCAGTGCTAGAGGGACCGGGGAGCTGTTTTTT.

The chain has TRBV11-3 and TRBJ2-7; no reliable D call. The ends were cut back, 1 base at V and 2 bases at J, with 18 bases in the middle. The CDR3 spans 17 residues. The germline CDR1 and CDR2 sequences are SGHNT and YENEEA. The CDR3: CASSLGLGHLSTYEQYF. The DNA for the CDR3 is TGTGCCAGCAGCTTAGGTTTAGGGCACCTATCAACCTACGAGCAGTACTTC.

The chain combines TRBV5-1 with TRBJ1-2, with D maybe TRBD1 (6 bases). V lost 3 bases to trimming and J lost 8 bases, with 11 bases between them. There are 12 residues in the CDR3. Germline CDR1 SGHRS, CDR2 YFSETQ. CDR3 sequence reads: CASSSYRDGYTF. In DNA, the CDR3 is TGCGCCAGCAGCTCCTACAGGGACGGCTACACCTTC.

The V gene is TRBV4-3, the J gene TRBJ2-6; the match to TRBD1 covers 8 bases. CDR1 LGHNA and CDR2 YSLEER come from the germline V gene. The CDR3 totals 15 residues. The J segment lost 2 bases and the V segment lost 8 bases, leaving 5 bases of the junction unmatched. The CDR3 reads CASGPTGAGANVLTF. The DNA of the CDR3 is TGCGCCAGCGGCCCGACAGGGGCTGGGGCCAACGTCCTGACTTTC.

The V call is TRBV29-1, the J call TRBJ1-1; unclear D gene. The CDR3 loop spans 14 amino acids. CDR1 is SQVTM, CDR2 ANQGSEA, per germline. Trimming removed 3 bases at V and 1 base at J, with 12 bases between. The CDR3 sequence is CSVDGRSTNTEAFF. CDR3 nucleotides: TGCAGCGTTGATGGACGGTCCACGAACACTGAAGCTTTCTTT. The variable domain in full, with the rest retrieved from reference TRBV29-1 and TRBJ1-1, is SAVISQKPSRDICQRGTSLTIQCQVDSQVTMMFWYRQQPGQSLTLIATANQGSEATYESGFVIDKFPISRPNLTFSTLTVSNMSPEDSSIYLCSVDGRSTNTEAFFGQGTRLTVV.

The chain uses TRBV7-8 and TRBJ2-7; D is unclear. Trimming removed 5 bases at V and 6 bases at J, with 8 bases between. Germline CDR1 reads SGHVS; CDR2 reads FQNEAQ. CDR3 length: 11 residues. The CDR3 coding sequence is TGTGCCAGCAGCCCCGCCCTCGAGCAGTACTTC. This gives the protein CASSPALEQYF.

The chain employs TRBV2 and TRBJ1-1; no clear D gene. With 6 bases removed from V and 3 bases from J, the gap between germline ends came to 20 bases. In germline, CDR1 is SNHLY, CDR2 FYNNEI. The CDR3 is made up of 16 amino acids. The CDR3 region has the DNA TGTGCCAGCAGGCCGGAAACAGTTTTAAGGGACACTGAAGCTTTCTTT. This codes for CASRPETVLRDTEAFF.

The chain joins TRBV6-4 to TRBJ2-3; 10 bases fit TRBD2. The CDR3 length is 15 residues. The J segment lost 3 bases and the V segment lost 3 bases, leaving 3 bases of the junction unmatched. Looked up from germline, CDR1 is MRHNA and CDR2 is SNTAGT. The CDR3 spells CASSEAAGGTDTQYF. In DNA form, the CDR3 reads TGTGCCAGCAGTGAAGCAGCGGGGGGGACAGATACGCAGTATTTT.